Below are 24 T cell receptor beta chains sequenced from a single sample in a study of preoperative IRX-2 immunotherapy in early breast cancer. The data were produced by immunoSEQ multiplex PCR, yet TCRdb's version contains in-frame clones alone and is incomplete. The table records tens of thousands of clones, about nine tenths of them present only once. Treatment defined: preoperative locoregional IRX-2 cytokine immunotherapy. The sample here was tumor tissue, taken after IRX-2 immunotherapy. These receptors were obtained from a human donor with breast cancer.

The V and J genes are TRBV7-6 and TRBJ1-6; no firm D call. With 5 bases removed from V and 9 bases from J, the gap between germline ends came to 14 bases. In germline, CDR1 is SGHVS, CDR2 FNYEAQ. The CDR3 has 14 residues. The CDR3 loop reads CASSPTKWGSPLHF. DNA for the CDR3: TGTGCCAGCAGCCCGACAAAGTGGGGTTCACCCCTCCACTTT. The full variable domain, completed using reference TRBV7-6 and TRBJ1-6, is GAGVSQSPRYKVTKRGQDVALRCDPISGHVSLYWYRQALGQGPEFLTYFNYEAQQDKSGLPNDRFSAERPEGSISTLTIQRTEQRDSAMYRCASSPTKWGSPLHFGNGTRLTVT.

The V and J genes are TRBV14 and TRBJ2-1, with D possibly matching TRBD2 (5 bases). CDR3 length: 15 residues. The V end lost 1 base, the J end lost 7 bases, and 14 bases lay between the germline ends. Germline V CDR1 and CDR2: SGHDN, FVKESK. CDR3 residues: CASSQVGLVGNEQFF. The CDR3 nucleotides are TGTGCCAGCAGCCAAGTCGGACTGGTGGGGAATGAGCAGTTCTTC.

Concerning this clone: At one end, the junction sequence differs from germline, possibly due to a read error. This rearrangement joins TRBV10-2 to TRBJ2-3; TRBD1 agrees at 10 bases. This CDR3 spans 14 amino acids. The germline CDR1 and CDR2 sequences are WSHSY and SAAADI. CDR3 residues: CASSWDRGTDMQYF. The DNA for the CDR3 is TGCGCCAGCAGCTGGGACAGGGGCACAGATATGCAGTATTTT.

The chain recombines TRBV14 with TRBJ1-3; D is undetermined. Per the germline V gene, CDR1 is SGHDN and CDR2 is FVKESK. V was pared by 0 bases and J by 2 bases, with 8 bases between. The CDR3 is 15 residues long. The CDR3 reads CASSQDAPPGNTIYF. CDR3 bases: TGTGCCAGCAGCCAAGATGCCCCACCTGGAAACACCATATATTTT.

In its sample, this clone was seen once. This chain uses TRBV5-1 with TRBJ2-7, with TRBD1 matching over 7 bases. The germline CDR1 and CDR2 sequences are SGHRS and YFSETQ. This CDR3 has 14 residues. V shed 2 bases, J shed 4 bases, and the junction held 6 bases outside the gene matches. CDR3 loop: CASSFRDRKYEQYV. The DNA for the CDR3 is TGCGCCAGCAGCTTCCGGGACAGAAAGTACGAGCAGTACGTC.

The chain joins TRBV7-4 to TRBJ2-2, with 12 bases lining up with TRBD2. Germline loops: CDR1 SGHVT, CDR2 SQSDAQ. The CDR3 covers 19 residues. Losses at the gene ends were 5 bases for V and 8 bases for J; bases not matched to a gene: 18. The CDR3 loop reads CASSPPVLAGGPGFGELFF. The CDR3 DNA reads TGTGCCAGCAGCCCCCCCGTGCTAGCGGGAGGGCCTGGATTTGGGGAGCTGTTTTTT.

The chain links TRBV7-7 to TRBJ2-2, with 8 nucleotides matching TRBD2. Per germline, CDR1 SSHAT and CDR2 FNYEAQ (reference sequence). The junction had 6 bases not matched to a gene; V was cut back by 4 bases and J by 2 bases. The CDR3 totals 16 residues. The CDR3 reads CASSSPSGLNTGELFF. For the CDR3, the DNA is TGTGCCAGCAGCTCTCCTAGCGGGCTAAACACCGGGGAGCTGTTTTTT.

Written as DNA, the CDR3 is TGTGCCAGCACCTTCGGGGGCGGCTTAGGGAATGAAAAACTGTTTTTT. Translating gives CASTFGGGLGNEKLFF. The rearrangement joins TRBV7-1 to TRBJ1-4; D may be TRBD1 (6 bases). TRBV7-1 is filed as an ORF, its function uncertain. The CDR3 length is 16 residues. V gave up 7 bases and J gave up 5 bases, with 20 bases separating them.

This clone was seen a single time. The chain couples TRBV19 to TRBJ1-2; 9 bases line up with TRBD1. The germline V gene has CDR1 LNHDA and CDR2 SQIVND (reference sequence). This CDR3 region has 15 residues. J gave up 4 bases and V 5 bases, and 8 bases lay outside the gene matches. The CDR3 DNA follows: TGTGCCAGTAGTGCGGGACAGGGTATGAGCTATGGCTACACCTTC. Encoded protein: CASSAGQGMSYGYTF.

The chain recombines TRBV19 with TRBJ2-5; 9 bases fit TRBD2. V gave up 4 bases and J gave up 3 bases; unmatched junction bases: 9. The CDR3 runs to 16 residues. CDR1 is LNHDA, CDR2 SQIVND, per germline (reference sequence). CDR3 amino acids: CASSRASGAGEETQYF. In DNA form, the CDR3 reads TGTGCCAGTAGTAGGGCTAGCGGGGCAGGAGAAGAGACCCAGTACTTC.

This clone was recorded once. The rearrangement links TRBV25-1 to TRBJ1-4; 8 bases map to TRBD1. This CDR3 spans 14 amino acids. Germline CDR1 is MGHDK and CDR2 is SYGVNS. The junction had 7 bases not matched to a gene; V was cut back by 6 bases and J by 7 bases. CDR3 bases: TGTGCCAGCAGACTCGGGACAGGAACTGAAAAACTGTTTTTT. Its translation: CASRLGTGTEKLFF.

The V and J genes are TRBV6-8 and TRBJ1-1; a weak D match, TRBD1 (5 bases). V was clipped by 7 bases and J by 4 bases, with 28 bases between them. The CDR3 sequence is 18 residues long. Germline CDR1 reads MNHGY; CDR2 reads SAAAGT. In nucleotides, the CDR3 is TGTGCCAGCATTCCACACGGGGCTAGCCGATATAGTAGCACTGAAGCTTTCTTT. Residues: CASIPHGASRYSSTEAFF.

The chain employs TRBV1 and TRBJ2-2; the D segment call TRBD1 is taken from the table without a DNA check. TRBV1 is a recognized pseudogene. This CDR3 has 16 amino acids. The chain's CDR3 is CASSLTPQILTGELFF. Here the CDR3 DNA reads TGCGCCAGCAGCCTCACCCCTCAGATTCTCACCGGGGAGCTGTTTTTT.

This clone was detected once. CDR3 nucleotide sequence: TGTGCCAGCAGTCCCGTCAACGAGGCCGGCTACACCTTC. Translated, it gives CASSPVNEAGYTF. This chain links TRBV6-8 with TRBJ1-2; no firm D call. V dropped 5 bases and J dropped 8 bases, with 15 bases sitting between them. The CDR3 sequence is 13 residues long. Germline assignment: CDR1 MNHGY and CDR2 SAAAGT.

The chain recombines TRBV7-7 with TRBJ2-3; 8 bases line up with TRBD1. CDR1 is SSHAT, CDR2 FNYEAQ, per germline (reference sequence). Trimming took 5 bases from V and 0 from J; bases not matched to a gene: 4. The CDR3 runs to 15 residues. The CDR3 region has the DNA TGTGCCAGCAGCCCCGGACAGGGTAGCACAGATACGCAGTATTTT. Translated, it gives CASSPGQGSTDTQYF.

In nucleotides, the CDR3 is TGTGCCAGCAGCTTGGTTCAGGGGGCTTCCTACAATGAGCAGTTCTTC. It yields the protein CASSLVQGASYNEQFF. The J gene is TRBJ2-1, the V gene TRBV7-5; the table's TRBD1 call for D was not verified on the DNA. TRBV7-5 is assigned pseudogene status. The CDR3 is 16 residues long.

The V gene is TRBV29-1, the J gene TRBJ2-3; tentatively, D is TRBD1 (6 bases). CDR3 length equals 15 residues. The V end lost 7 bases, the J end lost 1 base, and 18 bases lay between the germline ends. CDR1 is SQVTM, CDR2 ANQGSEA, per germline. The CDR3 loop reads CSANLGGSRTDTQYF. CDR3 nucleotides: TGCAGCGCGAACCTTGGGGGCAGTCGCACAGATACGCAGTATTTT.

The J gene is TRBJ1-1, the V gene TRBV11-3; 9 bases agree with TRBD1. Germline values: CDR1 SGHNT, CDR2 YENEEA. With V trimmed by 4 bases and J by 4 bases, 4 bases remained unmatched. This CDR3 region has 14 residues. CDR3 amino acids: CASSSVQGATEAFF. Here the CDR3 DNA reads TGTGCCAGCAGCTCAGTACAGGGGGCCACTGAAGCTTTCTTT.

V is TRBV7-1 and J is TRBJ1-4; D is ambiguous. TRBV7-1 is sorted into the ORF group, with uncertain function. The CDR3 runs 13 residues. V lost 5 bases and J lost 7, with 11 bases in between. CDR3 loop: CASSHRGGEKLFF. Written as DNA, the CDR3 is TGTGCCAGCAGCCACCGGGGAGGTGAAAAACTGTTTTTT.

The chain is built from TRBV18 and TRBJ1-1; D is ambiguous. The CDR3 runs to 13 residues. Germline V gene lookup returns CDR1 KGHSH and CDR2 LQKENI. Trimming stripped 4 bases from V and 1 base from J, with 7 bases between. The CDR3 loop reads CASSQGQNTEAFF. The CDR3 region has the DNA TGTGCCAGCTCACAGGGCCAGAACACTGAAGCTTTCTTT. Looking up the rest from reference TRBV18 and TRBJ1-1 gives the full variable domain: NAGVMQNPRHLVRRRGQEARLRCSPMKGHSHVYWYRQLPEEGLKFMVYLQKENIIDESGMPKERFSAEFPKEGPSILRIQQVVRGDSAAYFCASSQGQNTEAFFGQGTRLTVV.

V gene TRBV19 combines with J gene TRBJ1-2; tentative D call: TRBD1 (5 bases). The CDR3 is 13 residues long. Trimming stripped 6 bases from V and 2 bases from J, with 10 bases between. Per the germline V gene, CDR1 is LNHDA and CDR2 is SQIVND (reference sequence). The CDR3 protein is CASSEGLNYGYTF. The CDR3 DNA is TGTGCCAGTAGCGAGGGACTGAACTATGGCTACACCTTC.

The V and J genes are TRBV5-1 and TRBJ1-1; 10 nucleotides agree with TRBD1. CDR1 and CDR2 from the germline V gene are SGHRS and YFSETQ. V was clipped by 3 bases and J by 1 base; unmatched bases: 3. The CDR3 consists of 15 residues. CDR3 in DNA: TGCGCCAGCAGCTGGGGGGACAGGGGGAACACTGAAGCTTTCTTT. As protein: CASSWGDRGNTEAFF.

The CDR3 region is CASSGGLVTQYF. In DNA, the CDR3 is TGTGCCAGCAGTGGAGGCCTAGTGACGCAGTATTTT. This chain uses TRBV28 with TRBJ2-3; possible D gene TRBD2, 5 bases. With 5 bases removed from V and 9 bases from J, the gap between germline ends came to 12 bases. There are 12 residues in the CDR3. CDR1 is MDHEN and CDR2 is SYDVKM in the germline V gene.

The chain links TRBV30 to TRBJ2-5; D gene uncertain. V lost 2 bases and J 5 bases, leaving 9 bases between the germline ends. The length of the CDR3 is 12 residues. Germline CDR1 GTSNPN, CDR2 SVGIG (reference sequence). The CDR3 coding sequence is TGTGCCTGGAGTCCTGCGGCCGAGACCCAGTACTTC. It is translated as CAWSPAAETQYF.